These 7 T cell receptor beta chains were all obtained from the same sample, sequenced in a study of CD8 T cells in ankylosing spondylitis. These TCRs are of unknown antigen specificity. Study-level findings and limits: Seemingly distinctive of ankylosing spondylitis blood was a TCR beta motif formed by eight highly homologous variants.

One entry per CDR3 protein, called by TCRdb with MiXCR from the 5' RACE reads. This sample carries 700,000 to 1,000,000 distinct CDR3 sequences, roughly 12% of them seen once, and the ten largest clones take about 0.49%. The sample consisted of blood, either unsorted or a sorted T cell fraction (not recorded which). Every receptor here comes from a male donor with ankylosing spondylitis.

This clonotype showed up just a few times. The chain couples TRBV5-1 to TRBJ2-5; 9 bases align to TRBD2. V dropped 3 bases and J dropped 4; count of bases not matched to a gene: 10. The CDR3 consists of 16 residues. Germline CDR1 reads SGHRS; CDR2 reads YFSETQ. The CDR3 region is CASSSYSGSKGETQYF. Here the CDR3 DNA reads TGCGCCAGCAGCTCCTATAGCGGGAGCAAAGGAGAGACCCAGTACTTC.

V is TRBV28 and J is TRBJ2-7, with a possible D match to TRBD1 (5 bases). Germline CDR1 and CDR2: MDHEN and SYDVKM. The CDR3 runs 12 residues. V was clipped by 5 bases and J by 12 bases, with 17 bases between them. CDR3 residues: CASSPQGGPTYF. The DNA of the CDR3 is TGTGCCAGCAGTCCCCAGGGCGGCCCGACGTACTTC.

The chain carries TRBV7-2 and TRBJ2-1; D possibly matches TRBD1 or TRBD2 (6 bases each). Germline values: CDR1 SGHTA, CDR2 FQGNSA. There are 15 residues in the CDR3. The V end lost 4 bases, the J end lost 7 bases, and 17 bases lay between the germline ends. The CDR3 reads CASSSTGVRGNEQFF. CDR3 nucleotide sequence: TGTGCCAGCAGCTCGACGGGGGTGAGGGGGAATGAGCAGTTCTTC.

This chain joins TRBV5-1 and TRBJ1-6, with a weak D call TRBD1 (6 bases). The V gene lost 1 base and the J gene lost 8 bases, with 13 bases spanning the gap. The CDR3 is 15 amino acids. From germline, CDR1 is SGHRS and CDR2 YFSETQ. For the CDR3, the DNA is TGCGCCAGCAGCTTGTTACAGGGTGGGGATTCACCCCTCCACTTT. This encodes CASSLLQGGDSPLHF. Complete variable domain (other parts from reference TRBV5-1 and TRBJ1-6): KAGVTQTPRYLIKTRGQQVTLSCSPISGHRSVSWYQQTPGQGLQFLFEYFSETQRNKGNFPGRFSGRQFSNSRSEMNVSTLELGDSALYLCASSLLQGGDSPLHFGNGTRLTVT.

This clonotype was counted a few times. The J gene is TRBJ2-2, the V gene TRBV4-2, with a possible D match to TRBD2 (6 bases). The CDR3 covers 16 residues. V gave up 1 base and J gave up 4 bases, with 13 bases separating them. Germline assignment: CDR1 LGHNA and CDR2 YNFKEQ. CDR3 bases: TGTGCCAGCAGCCAAGGTCTAGCGTCGGGCACCGGGGAGCTGTTTTTT. Its protein product is CASSQGLASGTGELFF.

The chain carries TRBV20-1 and TRBJ2-7, with TRBD2 matching 8 bases. Unmatched junction bases numbered 8, after V lost 5 bases and J lost 2 bases. CDR1 and CDR2 from the germline V gene are DFQATT and SNEGSKA (reference sequence). There are 14 residues in the CDR3. The CDR3 DNA is TGCAGTGCTGTGGTAGCGGGGCATCCCTACGAGCAGTACTTC. It translates to CSAVVAGHPYEQYF.

The chain has TRBV20-1 and TRBJ1-4, with D uncertain. With 3 bases removed from V and 0 bases from J, the gap between germline ends came to 11 bases. From germline, CDR1 is DFQATT and CDR2 SNEGSKA (reference sequence). The CDR3 runs 15 residues. The CDR3 here is CSASAHSATNEKLFF. CDR3 coding DNA: TGCAGTGCTAGTGCTCACAGTGCAACTAATGAAAAACTGTTTTTT.